This TCR beta chain is drawn from a study of CXCR3-negative and CXCR3-positive naive CD8 T cells. About the research overall: The dataset comprises approximately 140 million TRB reads in total, with about 1.5 +/- 0.3 million reads per library.

The libraries of TRB cDNA were constructed through 5' RACE using UMI labels. TCRdb derives one entry per CDR3 protein from the 5' RACE reads, leaving out DNA. The sample has some 130,000 distinct CDR3 sequences; the top ten hold nearly 0.5%. Within the CD8+ T cell compartment, naive cells were CD45RO-CCR7+CD27+CD95-. General study findings and limits: CXCR3-positive naive cells carried more hydrophobic TRB CDR3s than CXCR3-negative naive cells did. Unlike memory cells, which differed, naive CXCR3-negative and CXCR3-positive cells had similar TRBV-TRBJ usage.

CDR3 length equals 13 residues. From germline, CDR1 is SQVTM and CDR2 ANQGSEA. For this clonotype: The antigen is unknown.

The chain recombines TRBV29-1 with TRBJ1-2; the TCRdb call, TRBD1, lacks DNA for checking. Sequenced sample: naive CXCR3- CD8+ T cells from blood. As for subset: CD45RO-CCR7+CD27+CD95- naive CD8+ T cells lacking CXCR3 (TNR3-). The TCR originated in a human donor in good health. Some clones in this sample may be carry-over from other donors' samples. The CDR3 loop reads CSVPSSGGYGYTF. Variable domain in full (rest from reference TRBV29-1 and TRBJ1-2): SAVISQKPSRDICQRGTSLTIQCQVDSQVTMMFWYRQQPGQSLTLIATANQGSEATYESGFVIDKFPISRPNLTFSTLTVSNMSPEDSSIYLCSVPSSGGYGYTFGSGTRLTVV.